Listed here are 9 T cell receptor beta chains from one sample, sequenced in a study of prognosis after radiotherapy for stage I lung cancer. With two-round multiplex PCR, TCR beta CDR3 sequences were amplified from genomic DNA. Individual primers that were specific to each TRBV and TRBJ gene served in first-round PCR. TCRdb passed the multiplex PCR reads through MiXCR, listing each CDR3 protein once. Of roughly 30,000 distinct CDR3 sequences in the sample, around 38% were seen once. The sample consisted of PBMCs, taken before or after stereotactic body radiation therapy (not recorded which). The receptors were gathered from a donor at least 50 years old with non-small cell lung cancer.

About this clonotype itself: This may be a read error: a much more frequent sequence differs by one nucleotide. This rearrangement joins TRBV11-2 to TRBJ2-5; perhaps TRBD2 as D (5 bases). CDR1 and CDR2 (germline): SGHAT, FQNNGV. The CDR3 covers 13 residues. The CDR3 sequence is CASSPGGQENQYF. CDR3 nucleotide sequence: TGTGCCAGCAGCCCAGGAGGCCAAGAGAACCAGTACTTC.

The chain combines TRBV30 with TRBJ1-2; 10 bases agree with TRBD1. The germline CDR1 and CDR2 sequences are GTSNPN and SVGIG (reference sequence). Trimming at V came to 4 bases and at J to 2 bases, leaving 7 bases not matched to a gene. The CDR3 covers 15 residues. CDR3 in amino acids: CAWKGVTGGNYGYTF. The CDR3 DNA sequence: TGTGCCTGGAAGGGAGTGACAGGGGGCAACTATGGCTACACCTTC.

V gene TRBV6-2 or TRBV6-3 combines with J gene TRBJ2-2, with a tentative D call TRBD1 (6 bases). The CDR3 is made up of 18 amino acids. The V and J ends lost 7 bases and 6 bases respectively, with 27 bases between them. The germline gives CDR1 MNHEY, CDR2 SVGEGT. The CDR3 DNA is TGTGCCAGCAATACAGGGCGACGTAACAACGCACGCGCCGGGGAGCTGTTTTTT. Protein sequence: CASNTGRRNNARAGELFF.

By share, this clonotype counts as medium-sized (0.01 to 0.1%). V is TRBV11-2 and J is TRBJ2-7, with 9 bases lining up with TRBD2. Trimming removed 1 base from V and 0 bases from J; junction bases left unmatched: 1. Germline V gene lookup returns CDR1 SGHAT and CDR2 FQNNGV. The CDR3 contains 15 residues. The CDR3 loop is CASSLASGVSYEQYF. In DNA, the CDR3 is TGTGCCAGCAGCTTAGCTAGCGGGGTCTCCTACGAGCAGTACTTC.

This clonotype was seen many times. This rearrangement joins TRBV7-8 to TRBJ1-2; possible D gene TRBD1, 5 bases. This CDR3 has 14 residues. Trimming left V 3 bases short and J 1 base short, with 9 bases between. The germline CDR1 and CDR2 sequences are SGHVS and FQNEAQ. In nucleotides, the CDR3 is TGTGCCAGCAGCTTTGGGGGGGATAACTATGGCTACACCTTC. Its translation: CASSFGGDNYGYTF.

The J gene is TRBJ2-7, the V gene TRBV29-1; TRBD2 is a possible D gene (6 bases). The CDR3 contains 14 residues. Trimming cost V 4 bases and J 0 bases, with 13 bases left between them. Germline V CDR1 and CDR2: SQVTM, ANQGSEA. The chain's CDR3 is CSVGGAGHSYEQYF. CDR3 nucleotide sequence: TGCAGCGTTGGTGGGGCGGGGCACTCCTACGAGCAGTACTTC.

This clonotype was counted many times. The chain carries TRBV20-1 and TRBJ2-5; tentatively, D is TRBD2 (5 bases). The germline V and J ends were trimmed by 6 bases and 5 bases, with 22 bases remaining between them. The CDR3 contains 15 residues. Germline V gene lookup returns CDR1 DFQATT and CDR2 SNEGSKA (reference sequence). CDR3 DNA: TGCAGTGCGGCGTCCAGAGCGGAACCATCGGAGACCCAGTACTTC. Protein product: CSAASRAEPSETQYF.

Notes on this clonotype: Germline and junction disagree at one end, which may indicate a read error. V usage is TRBV5-4 and J usage is TRBJ2-1; 11 bases agree with TRBD2. CDR1 is SGHNT and CDR2 is YYREEE in the germline V gene (reference sequence). This CDR3 spans 15 amino acids. CDR3 coding DNA: TGTGCCGGCAGTTCGGGACTAGCGGCGTACAATGAGCAGTTCTTC. It encodes CAGSSGLAAYNEQFF.

This clonotype was counted at least ten times. In DNA form, the CDR3 reads TGCAGTGCTAGAGTTGGACAGGGGGCCCAGCCCCAGCATTTT. It translates to CSARVGQGAQPQHF. This rearrangement joins TRBV20-1 to TRBJ1-5; 11 bases are shared with TRBD1. Trimming cost V 1 base and J 7 bases; bases outside gene matches: 3. This CDR3 is built from 14 residues. CDR1 and CDR2 (germline): DFQATT, SNEGSKA (reference sequence).